There are a few counts of the clone carrying this T cell receptor beta chain. A single record per CDR3 protein comes from TCRdb applying MiXCR to the 5' RACE reads. The data show about 240,000 distinct CDR3 sequences, more than 9% seen once. After removal of 3 bases from V and 0 bases from J, the junction contained 2 bases not matched to a gene. The germline gives CDR1 SGHTA, CDR2 FQGNSA. The CDR3 totals 15 residues. This entry is derived from a study of identical twins. This clonotype was sampled from a man between 50 and 59 years old in good health. V gene TRBV7-2 combines with J gene TRBJ2-5; 9 bases are shared with TRBD2. Specimen: memory T cells sorted from blood. CDR3 residues: CASSFRTSDQETQYF. In nucleotides, the CDR3 is TGTGCCAGCAGCTTTAGGACTAGCGACCAAGAGACCCAGTACTTC.